Described below is a single T cell receptor beta chain sequence and its context. The antigen remains unidentified. The V gene lost 0 bases and the J gene lost 9 bases, with 9 bases spanning the gap. This CDR3 spans 13 amino acids. Looked up from germline, CDR1 is SGHTA and CDR2 is FQGNSA. The data derive from a study of cytomegalovirus exposure and HLA in healthy donors. Study-wide results and limits: Sequencing depth roughly uniform across donors was assumed in presence/absence analyses. Being indistinguishable, some V segments were excluded, TRBV6-2 and TRBV6-3 among them.

A multiplex PCR was run with 60 Vbeta primers and 13 Jbeta primers. The table came from immunoSEQ multiplex PCR; TCRdb's copy has only in-frame clones and leaves some out. The sample lists under 200,000 clones, over 70% occurring once. The rearrangement uses TRBV7-2 and TRBJ2-1, with a possible D match to TRBD1 (5 bases). The clonotype comes from a woman in her fifties or sixties in good health and CMV-seropositive. The source material was PBMCs. CDR3: CASSLAKGFEQFF. CDR3 nucleotides: TGTGCCAGCAGCTTAGCGAAGGGGTTTGAGCAGTTCTTC.